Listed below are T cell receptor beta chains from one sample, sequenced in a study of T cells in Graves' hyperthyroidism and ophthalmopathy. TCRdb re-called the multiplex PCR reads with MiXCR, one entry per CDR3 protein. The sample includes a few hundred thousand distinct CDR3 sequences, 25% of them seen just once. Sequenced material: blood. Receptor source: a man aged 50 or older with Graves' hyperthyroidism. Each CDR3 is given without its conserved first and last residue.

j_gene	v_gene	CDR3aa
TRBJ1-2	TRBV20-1	SAHRDTHQANYGYT
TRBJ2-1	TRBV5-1	ASSAYLDEQF
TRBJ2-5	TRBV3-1	ASSQYRDQETQY
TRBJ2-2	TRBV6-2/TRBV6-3	ASRDAGESGELF
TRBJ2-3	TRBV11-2	ASSPPLVDTQY
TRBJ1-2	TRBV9	ASSSQRGDYGYT
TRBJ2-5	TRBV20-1	SALAESQETQY
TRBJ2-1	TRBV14	ASSQVGQGYNEQF
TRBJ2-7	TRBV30	AWSSPGGQGLHEQY
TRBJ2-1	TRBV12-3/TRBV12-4	ASMFYEQF
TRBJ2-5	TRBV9	ASSGRTGQETQY
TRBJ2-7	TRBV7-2	ASSLRRLAGTSYEQY
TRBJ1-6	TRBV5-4	ASSSGQVQGYNSPLH
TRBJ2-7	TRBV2	ASAAPGQWDYEQY
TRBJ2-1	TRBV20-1	SANYRGRAYNEQF
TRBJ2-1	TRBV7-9	ASGSGSYNEQF
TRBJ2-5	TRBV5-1	ASSSGTTPQETQY
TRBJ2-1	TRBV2	ASSRRTIPSSYNEQF
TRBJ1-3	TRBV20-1	SARAGQGFRARSGNTIY
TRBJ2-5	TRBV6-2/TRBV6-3	ASSYVGYQETQY
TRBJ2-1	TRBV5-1	ASRDRVNEQF
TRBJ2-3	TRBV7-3	ASSPGPGTDTQY
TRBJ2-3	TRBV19	ASTYLGTSGSTDTQY
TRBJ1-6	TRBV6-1	ASSRGNNSPLH
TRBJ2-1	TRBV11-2	ASSPGPGLAGENEQF